One and the same sample provided the 10 T cell receptor beta chains below, sequenced in a study of blood T cells in healthy people across ages. The second PCR ran roughly 7 to 12 cycles with a sample-barcoded 5' primer and J-beta primers. A single record per CDR3 protein comes from TCRdb applying MiXCR to the 5' RACE reads. Of 800,000 or so distinct CDR3 sequences listed, 25% were seen once; the top ten hold roughly 3.8%. The same data also contributed to another study, on T cells of mothers and their children.

What was sequenced was blood. The receptors shown here come from a boy aged 10-17 years in good health.

The chain uses TRBV4-3 and TRBJ1-2, with a tentative D call TRBD1 (5 bases). V was cut by 0 bases and J by 8 bases, with 13 bases left in between. The CDR3 spans 14 residues. The V gene's germline CDR1 is LGHNA and CDR2 YSLEER. The CDR3 sequence is CASSQDSGAPGYTF. Here the CDR3 DNA reads TGCGCCAGCAGCCAAGATTCCGGGGCGCCCGGCTACACCTTC.

This clonotype has just a few counts. The chain uses TRBV20-1 and TRBJ2-5; 8 bases are shared with TRBD2. There are 15 residues in the CDR3. The V gene end was trimmed by 0 bases and the J gene end by 4 bases; junction bases not matched to a gene: 7. The germline V gene has CDR1 DFQATT and CDR2 SNEGSKA (reference sequence). The DNA of the CDR3 is TGCAGTGCTAGAGACCTAATGGCGGGGGGAGAGACCCAGTACTTC. Its protein product is CSARDLMAGGETQYF.

This chain uses TRBV7-2 with TRBJ1-2; D is perhaps TRBD1 (5 bases). CDR1 is SGHTA, CDR2 FQGNSA, per germline. V was shortened by 1 base and J by 6 bases, with 15 bases between the two germline ends. The length of the CDR3 is 15 residues. The CDR3 reads CASSLVSDSANGYTF. The CDR3 DNA is TGTGCCAGCAGCTTAGTCTCCGACAGCGCTAATGGCTACACCTTC. Filled out from reference TRBV7-2 and TRBJ1-2, the complete variable domain reads GAGVSQSPSNKVTEKGKDVELRCDPISGHTALYWYRQSLGQGLEFLIYFQGNSAPDKSGLPSDRFSAERTGGSVSTLTIQRTQQEDSAVYLCASSLVSDSANGYTFGSGTRLTVV.

The chain recombines TRBV28 with TRBJ2-5, with D tentatively TRBD1 (5 bases). Trimming removed 10 bases at V and 3 bases at J, with 18 bases between. This CDR3 has 14 amino acids. Germline CDR1 MDHEN, CDR2 SYDVKM. The CDR3 region is CANDLEDNKETQYF. CDR3 in DNA: TGTGCCAACGACCTTGAGGACAACAAAGAGACCCAGTACTTC. Based on the CDR3 plus reference TRBV28 and TRBJ2-5, the full variable domain is DVKVTQSSRYLVKRTGEKVFLECVQDMDHENMFWYRQDPGLGLRLIYFSYDVKMKEKGDIPEGYSVSREKKERFSLILESASTNQTSMYLCANDLEDNKETQYFGPGTRLLVL.

This rearrangement joins TRBV5-1 to TRBJ2-1; weak D call: TRBD1 (6 bases). The end of the DNA fits TRBJ2-7 better, so the J call may be wrong. Germline V CDR1 and CDR2: SGHRS, YFSETQ. The CDR3 is made up of 15 amino acids. The CDR3, as DNA: TGCGCCAGCAGCTTGGACCCAGGGGCAGGTGGCGAGCAGTACTTC. This encodes CASSLDPGAGGEQYF.

A remark on this clonotype: Germline is not matched at one junction end, which may reflect a read error. The genes are TRBV11-2 and TRBJ1-3; 7 bases fit TRBD1. Germline V lookup: CDR1 SGHAT, CDR2 FQNNGV. The CDR3 is 16 residues long. CDR3 in amino acids: CASSARTGTAGNPIYF. The CDR3 DNA follows: TGTGCCAGCAGCGCAAGAACCGGGACAGCTGGAAACCCCATATATTTT.

The V call is TRBV6-5, the J call TRBJ2-1, with a possible D match to TRBD2 (6 bases). Matching the DNA end better, TRBJ2-7 makes the J call doubtful. From germline, CDR1 is MNHEY and CDR2 SVGAGI. This CDR3 has 14 amino acids. CDR3 bases: TGTGCCAGCAGTTACGACGGGACTTCCTACGAGCAGTACTTC. Translation: CASSYDGTSYEQYF.

The rearrangement uses TRBV2 and TRBJ1-1, with unresolved D. The germline V and J ends were trimmed by 8 bases and 8 bases, with 12 bases remaining between them. CDR1 is SNHLY and CDR2 is FYNNEI in the germline V gene. CDR3 length equals 11 residues. The CDR3 reads CASRWGSEAFF. CDR3 DNA sequence: TGTGCCAGCCGGTGGGGTTCCGAAGCTTTCTTT.

This clonotype has just a few counts. The chain joins TRBV7-9 to TRBJ2-2; no definite D call. The CDR3 consists of 15 residues. The germline V gene has CDR1 SEHNR and CDR2 FQNEAQ (reference sequence). Trimming left V 8 bases short and J 2 bases short, with 15 bases between. The CDR3, as DNA: TGTGCCAGCCCCGGATCGGTGACTAACACCGGGGAGCTGTTTTTT. Amino acids: CASPGSVTNTGELFF.

The rearrangement uses TRBV25-1 and TRBJ2-5; 8 bases align to TRBD1. The end of the DNA aligns better with TRBJ2-1, so the J call may be wrong. The CDR3 totals 16 residues. In germline, CDR1 is MGHDK, CDR2 SYGVNS. The DNA of the CDR3 is TGTGCCAGCAGTTTTCGGACAGGGAAGAATAACAATGAGCAGTTCTTC. Its protein product is CASSFRTGKNNNEQFF.